Listed below are T cell receptor beta chains from one sample, sequenced in a study of blood T cell repertoires in COVID-19. Here immunoSEQ multiplex PCR was the method, and the copy in TCRdb shows in-frame clones only, minus some. Altogether approximately 150,000 clones are present, roughly 79% being singletons, with the ten largest covering 1.9%. The sample was peripheral blood. These receptor sequences come from a woman aged 55-69 years with acute or convalescent COVID-19. CDR3s include the opening cysteine and the closing phenylalanine or tryptophan. A D gene is named only where the DNA matches it firmly. A row's size may be missing; if present it is once, few, many or a size class.

>NA|TRBV19|TRBJ2-1|TRBD2
CASSIRPGLAGGHGNNEQFF
TGTGCCAGTAGTATACGCCCGGGACTAGCGGGAGGTCACGGTAACAATGAGCAGTTCTTC
>NA|TRBV25-1|TRBJ2-7|NA
CASRDSGIGEQYF
TGTGCCAGCAGGGACAGCGGGATTGGCGAGCAGTACTTC
>NA|TRBV30|TRBJ2-1|NA
CAWSTGRGQFF
TGTGCCTGGAGTACCGGAAGGGGGCAGTTCTTC
>NA|TRBV11-2|TRBJ2-1|NA
CASSFRAPDMQFF
TGTGCCAGCAGTTTTAGGGCTCCGGACATGCAGTTCTTC
>NA|TRBV4-1|TRBJ2-1|TRBD2
CASSQDFTSGLYNEQFF
TGCGCCAGCAGCCAAGATTTCACTAGCGGCCTCTACAATGAGCAGTTCTTC
>NA|TRBV28|TRBJ2-3|TRBD2
CASSPLGGRASGDTQYF
TGTGCCAGCAGTCCCCTCGGCGGGAGGGCCTCAGGAGATACGCAGTATTTT
>NA|TRBV7-8|TRBJ2-7|TRBD2
CASSFRTSGVSYEQYF
TGTGCCAGCAGCTTTCGGACTAGCGGGGTTTCCTACGAGCAGTACTTC
>NA|TRBV18|TRBJ1-4|NA
CASSPRADLNEKLFF
TGTGCCAGCTCACCCAGGGCAGACCTTAATGAAAAGCTGTTTTTT
>NA|TRBV10-1|TRBJ2-1|NA
CASPGTYNEQFF
TGCGCCAGCCCTGGGACTTACAATGAGCAGTTCTTC
>NA|TRBV7-7|TRBJ2-7|NA
CASSSQGSGEQYF
TGTGCTAGCAGCAGTCAGGGGTCCGGCGAGCAGTACTTC
>many|TRBV2|TRBJ2-3|TRBD1
CASSSDRGRYTQYF
TGTGCCAGCAGTTCGGACAGGGGGCGATATACGCAGTATTTT
>few|TRBV27|TRBJ1-2|TRBD1
CASSLFPGQGYGYTF
TGTGCCAGCAGTTTATTTCCGGGACAGGGGTATGGCTACACCTTC
>NA|TRBV12-3/TRBV12-4|TRBJ2-1|NA
CASSLRGGEQFF
TGTGCCAGCAGTTTGAGGGGGGGCGAGCAGTTCTTC
>NA|TRBV11-1|TRBJ2-6|NA
CASSLGWSSGANVLTF
TGTGCCAGCAGCTTAGGGTGGAGCTCTGGGGCCAACGTCCTGACTTTC
>NA|TRBV6-4|TRBJ2-7|NA
CATQHPWEQYF
TGTGCCACCCAACACCCTTGGGAGCAGTACTTC
>once|TRBV7-3|TRBJ2-1|TRBD2
CASSLGGRYEQFF
TGTGCCAGCAGCTTAGGCGGGAGATATGAGCAGTTCTTC
>NA|TRBV19|TRBJ2-1|NA
CASSGAPRAGNEQFF
TGTGCCAGTAGTGGGGCCCCCCGGGCGGGGAATGAGCAGTTCTTC
>NA|TRBV11-2|TRBJ2-2|TRBD2
CASRGRGRAGELFF
TGTGCCAGCAGAGGCCGAGGGAGGGCCGGGGAGCTGTTTTTT
>NA|TRBV3-1/TRBV3-2|TRBJ2-1|TRBD2
CASSPLAGGNNEQFF
TGTGCCAGCAGCCCTTTAGCGGGAGGGAACAATGAGCAGTTCTTC
>NA|TRBV15|TRBJ1-4|NA
CATSISGSEKLFF
TGTGCCACCAGCATCAGCGGCTCTGAAAAACTGTTTTTT
>NA|TRBV11-2|TRBJ1-1|NA
CASSLRDLTTEAFF
TGTGCCAGCAGCTTAAGGGACTTAACAACTGAAGCTTTCTTT
>NA|TRBV29-1|TRBJ2-5|NA
CSVAYQETQYF
TGCAGCGTTGCGTACCAAGAGACCCAGTACTTC
>NA|TRBV7-2|TRBJ1-2|NA
CASSLAAIFGPPRGGYTF
TGTGCCAGCAGCTTAGCGGCCATCTTCGGGCCGCCTAGGGGGGGCTACACCTTC
>NA|TRBV27|TRBJ2-5|TRBD2
CASSPGTSGTQETQYF
TGTGCCAGCAGTCCCGGGACTAGCGGGACACAAGAGACCCAGTACTTC
>NA|TRBV3-1/TRBV3-2|TRBJ1-3|NA
CASSQDLVGGGNTIYF
TGTGCCAGCAGCCAAGATCTTGTCGGGGGTGGAAACACCATATATTTT
>NA|TRBV6-6|TRBJ2-1|TRBD2
CASSYRTSGTNNEQFF
TGTGCCAGCAGTTACCGGACTAGCGGGACTAACAATGAGCAGTTCTTC
>few|TRBV7-8|TRBJ1-5|NA
CASSLVGASNQPQHF
TGTGCCAGCAGCTTAGTTGGAGCTAGCAATCAGCCCCAGCATTTT
>NA|TRBV6-1|TRBJ1-5|NA
CASSVVQAYSNQPQHF
TGTGCCAGCAGTGTCGTCCAGGCTTATAGCAATCAGCCCCAGCATTTT
>NA|TRBV9|TRBJ1-5|NA
CASSVGPLSNQPQHF
TGTGCCAGCAGCGTAGGGCCCCTCAGCAATCAGCCCCAGCATTTT
>few|TRBV2|TRBJ2-4|TRBD2
CASSLGREGIQYF
TGTGCCAGCAGCCTCGGCAGGGAGGGCATTCAGTACTTC
>NA|TRBV5-8|TRBJ2-5|NA
CASSLFSQETQYF
TGTGCCAGCAGCTTGTTCTCCCAAGAGACCCAGTACTTC
>few|TRBV6-5|TRBJ2-5|NA
CASTPSQETQYF
TGTGCCAGCACCCCCTCGCAAGAGACCCAGTACTTC
>once|TRBV6-5|TRBJ1-1|NA
CASSYSRNTEAFF
TGTGCCAGCAGTTACTCGCGGAACACTGAAGCTTTCTTT
>NA|TRBV7-9|TRBJ1-1|NA
CASSLLLGDTEAFF
TGTGCCAGCAGCTTATTGCTAGGGGATACTGAAGCTTTCTTT
>NA|TRBV6-5|TRBJ2-2|TRBD1
CASSYPDRVDGELFF
TGTGCCAGCAGTTACCCCGACAGGGTTGACGGGGAGCTGTTTTTT
>few|TRBV28|TRBJ2-3|NA
CASSSGVGADTQYF
TGTGCCAGCAGTTCAGGGGTCGGGGCAGATACGCAGTATTTT
>NA|TRBV14|TRBJ2-1|NA
CASSHVGLRVNEQFF
TGTGCCAGCAGCCACGTGGGACTCCGGGTCAATGAGCAGTTCTTC